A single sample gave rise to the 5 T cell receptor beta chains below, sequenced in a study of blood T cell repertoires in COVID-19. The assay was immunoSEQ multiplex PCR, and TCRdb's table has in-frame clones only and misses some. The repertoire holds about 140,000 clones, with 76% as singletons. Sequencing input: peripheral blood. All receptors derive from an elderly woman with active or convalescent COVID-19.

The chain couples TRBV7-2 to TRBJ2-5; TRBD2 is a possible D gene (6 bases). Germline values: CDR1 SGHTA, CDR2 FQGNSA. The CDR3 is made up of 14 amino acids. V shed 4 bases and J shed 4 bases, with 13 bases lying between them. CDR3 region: CASSSRGGPETQYF. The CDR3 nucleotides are TGTGCCAGCAGCTCGCGGGGCGGTCCAGAGACCCAGTACTTC.

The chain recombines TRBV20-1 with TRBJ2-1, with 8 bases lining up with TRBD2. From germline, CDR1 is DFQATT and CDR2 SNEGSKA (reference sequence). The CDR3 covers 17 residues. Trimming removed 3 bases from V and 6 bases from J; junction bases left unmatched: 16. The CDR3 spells CSASGSGGTTGFNEQFF. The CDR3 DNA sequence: TGCAGTGCTAGTGGGAGCGGGGGAACCACCGGATTCAATGAGCAGTTCTTC.

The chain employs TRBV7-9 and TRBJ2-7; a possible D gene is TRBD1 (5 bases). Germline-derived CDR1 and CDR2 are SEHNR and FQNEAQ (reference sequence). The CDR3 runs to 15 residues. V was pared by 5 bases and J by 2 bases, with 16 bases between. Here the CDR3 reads CASSRSGSDTYEQYF. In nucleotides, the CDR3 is TGTGCCAGCAGCCGAAGTGGGTCGGACACCTACGAGCAGTACTTC. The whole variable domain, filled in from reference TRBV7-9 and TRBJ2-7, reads DTGVSQNPRHKITKRGQNVTFRCDPISEHNRLYWYRQTLGQGPEFLTYFQNEAQLEKSRLLSDRFSAERPKGSFSTLEIQRTEQGDSAMYLCASSRSGSDTYEQYFGPGTRLTVT.

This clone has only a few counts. CDR3 nucleotide sequence: TGTGCCAGCAAGGAGACTAGCGGGACCTACGAGCAGTACTTC. Protein: CASKETSGTYEQYF. The chain links TRBV2 to TRBJ2-7; 11 nucleotides agree with TRBD2. V shed 7 bases and J 2 bases; nucleotides not matched to a gene: 4. The CDR3 extends over 14 amino acids. Germline V gene lookup returns CDR1 SNHLY and CDR2 FYNNEI.

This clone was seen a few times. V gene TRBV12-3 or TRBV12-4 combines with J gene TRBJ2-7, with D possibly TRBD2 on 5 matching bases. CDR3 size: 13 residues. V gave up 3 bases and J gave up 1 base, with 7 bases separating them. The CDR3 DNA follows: TGTGCCAGCAGTTTCCGGGATTCCTACGAGCAGTACTTC. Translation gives CASSFRDSYEQYF.